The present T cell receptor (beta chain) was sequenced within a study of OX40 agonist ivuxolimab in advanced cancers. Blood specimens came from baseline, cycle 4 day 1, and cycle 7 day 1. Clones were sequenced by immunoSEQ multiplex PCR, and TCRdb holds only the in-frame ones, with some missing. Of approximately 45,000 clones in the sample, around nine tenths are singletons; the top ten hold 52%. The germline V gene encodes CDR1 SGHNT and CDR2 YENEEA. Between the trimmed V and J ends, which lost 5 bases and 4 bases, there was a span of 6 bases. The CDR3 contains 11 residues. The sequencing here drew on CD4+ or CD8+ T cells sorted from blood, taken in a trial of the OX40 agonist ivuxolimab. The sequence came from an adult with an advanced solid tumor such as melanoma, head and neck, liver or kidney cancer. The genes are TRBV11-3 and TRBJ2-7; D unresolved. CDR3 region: CASSLRYEQYF. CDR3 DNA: TGTGCCAGCAGCCTCCGTTACGAGCAGTACTTC.